One sample yielded the 7 T cell receptor beta chains listed below, sequenced in a study of blood T cell repertoires in COVID-19. The data were produced by immunoSEQ multiplex PCR, yet TCRdb's version contains in-frame clones alone and is incomplete. The data hold 200,000 to 250,000 clones, with around 83% observed a single time. The sequenced material came from peripheral blood. Every receptor here comes from a woman in her forties or fifties with acute or convalescent COVID-19.

This clone was found once. This sample includes further DNA sequences coding for the same CDR3. The chain is built from TRBV28 and TRBJ1-3, with D perhaps TRBD1 (5 bases). V was shortened by 3 bases and J by 4 bases, with 13 bases between the two germline ends. The CDR3 is made up of 15 amino acids. From germline, CDR1 is MDHEN and CDR2 SYDVKM. This CDR3 is CASSFQGGSGNTIYF. The CDR3 nucleotides read TGTGCCAGCAGTTTCCAGGGTGGTTCAGGAAACACCATATATTTT.

The chain is built from TRBV6-2 or TRBV6-3 and TRBJ2-3; possible D gene TRBD1, 8 bases. Trimming shortened V by 5 bases and J by 3 bases, and 12 bases separated the two germline ends. Germline V lookup: CDR1 MNHEY, CDR2 SVGEGT. The CDR3 consists of 14 residues. CDR3 bases: TGTGCCAGCAGTGACAGGGGAGGGACAGATACGCAGTATTTT. This encodes CASSDRGGTDTQYF.

To note about this clone: The CDR3 carries no conserved terminal phenylalanine or tryptophan, so it likely arises from a read error. This chain links TRBV28 with TRBJ1-6; 8 bases map to TRBD1. The ends lost 8 bases at V and 3 bases at J; junction bases unmatched: 15. Looked up from germline, CDR1 is MDHEN and CDR2 is SYDVKM. CDR3 length: 18 amino acids. CDR3 protein: CASGGQGSPLSYNSPLHL. DNA of the CDR3: TGTGCCAGCGGCGGACAGGGCTCCCCCCTTAGCTATAATTCACCCCTCCACCTT.

The V and J genes are TRBV6-6 and TRBJ2-3; D is perhaps TRBD2 (6 bases). The V end lost 5 bases, the J end lost 0 bases, and 15 bases lay between the germline ends. The CDR3 is 16 residues long. Looked up from germline, CDR1 is MNHNY and CDR2 is SVGAGI (reference sequence). The CDR3 sequence is CASSRYGGASTDTQYF. Written as DNA, the CDR3 is TGTGCCAGCAGTCGATACGGGGGAGCTAGCACAGATACGCAGTATTTT.

Here the CDR3 DNA reads TGCGCCAGTGAGCGGGCTAGCGGGGACAATGAGCAGTTCTTC. Translating gives CASERASGDNEQFF. V usage is TRBV5-1 and J usage is TRBJ2-1, with TRBD2 identical over 9 bases. In germline, CDR1 is SGHRS, CDR2 YFSETQ. This CDR3 contains 14 residues. V lost 8 bases to trimming and J lost 5 bases; unmatched junction nucleotides: 8.

The chain combines TRBV27 with TRBJ2-3; 8 bases fit TRBD1. This CDR3 spans 15 amino acids. The V and J ends lost 6 bases and 8 bases, in that order; junction bases with no gene match: 13. Germline loops: CDR1 MNHEY, CDR2 SMNVEV (reference sequence). The CDR3 is CASSRMGQAEGTQYF. The CDR3 DNA follows: TGTGCCAGCAGCAGAATGGGACAGGCTGAAGGTACGCAGTATTTT.

The chain couples TRBV6-4 to TRBJ2-1; 10 nucleotides align to TRBD2. Germline CDR1 and CDR2: MRHNA and SNTAGT. CDR3 length: 14 residues. Trimming at V came to 6 bases and at J to 5 bases, leaving 4 bases not matched to a gene. The CDR3, as DNA: TGTGCCAGCAGGGCACTAGCGGGACACAATGAGCAGTTCTTC. Translating it yields CASRALAGHNEQFF.